This TCR beta chain was recovered during a study of cytomegalovirus exposure and HLA in healthy donors. Study context: Within an early data release were roughly 83 million unique TCRs drawn from HLA-typed donors.

Everyone who donated was a healthy bone marrow donor. Trimming shortened V by 0 bases and J by 14 bases, and 19 bases separated the two germline ends. CDR1 and CDR2 from the germline V gene are SGHVS and FQNEAQ. The CDR3 totals 14 residues. Study findings and constraints: Among CMV-associated TCR beta chains, most appeared HLA-restricted in a later analysis.

In regard to this clone: Its antigen is still unknown.

The PCR made use of 60 Vbeta and 13 Jbeta primers. The data were produced by immunoSEQ multiplex PCR, yet TCRdb's version contains in-frame clones alone and is incomplete. The repertoire holds roughly 200,000 clones, with around 75% as singletons. The rearrangement links TRBV7-8 to TRBJ2-5; no clear D. The sequencing sample was made of PBMCs. This TCR derives from a woman younger than 45 in good health and CMV-seronegative. CDR3: CASSLAASRLAGYF. The CDR3 DNA reads TGTGCCAGCAGCTTAGCGGCTTCAAGATTAGCTGGTTACTTC.